Below are 14 T cell receptor beta chains sequenced from a single sample in a study of blood T cell repertoires in COVID-19 (dated by TCRdb to the early 2020s). Library creation used the immunoSEQ multiplex PCR assay. The source is immuneACCESS, and TCRdb retained only in-frame sequences with V and J called. Part of the clones is not carried over; for the studies checked, unresolved V genes explain less than half of this, and the remainder is unexplained. This sample comprises some 350,000 clones, 90% of them detected only once. Approximately 7% of the sample goes to the ten largest clones. Sequenced material: peripheral blood. The receptors shown here come from a man aged 18 to 30 with active or convalescent COVID-19.

The gene calls are TRBV5-8 and TRBJ1-5; 7 positions agree with TRBD1. The CDR3 runs to 13 residues. The ends lost 2 bases at V and 5 bases at J; junction bases unmatched: 1. From germline, CDR1 is SGHTS and CDR2 YDEGEE. The CDR3 region is CASSFDRDQPQHF. The CDR3 nucleotides read TGTGCCAGCAGCTTCGACAGGGATCAGCCCCAGCATTTT.

A single count supports this clone. The rearrangement uses TRBV5-4 and TRBJ2-7; 12 bases agree with TRBD2. The CDR3 extends over 16 amino acids. Losses at the gene ends were 0 bases for V and 3 bases for J; bases not matched to a gene: 4. Germline CDR1 SGHNT, CDR2 YYREEE (reference sequence). This chain's CDR3 is CASSLGTSGTLYEQYF. The CDR3 DNA reads as TGTGCCAGCAGCTTGGGGACTAGCGGGACTCTCTACGAGCAGTACTTC.

The chain links TRBV18 to TRBJ2-2; 13 positions match TRBD2. V lost 3 bases, J lost 5 bases, and 6 bases stayed unmatched. Germline V gives CDR1 KGHSH, CDR2 LQKENI. The CDR3 sequence is 17 residues long. The CDR3 nucleotides are TGTGCCAGCTCACCCCCGACTAGCGGGAGGTTAACCGGGGAGCTGTTTTTT. It specifies CASSPPTSGRLTGELFF.

Written as DNA, the CDR3 is TGTGCCAGCAGTTCGTTCTCCTACGAGCAGTACTTC. The encoded protein is CASSSFSYEQYF. The V gene is TRBV28, the J gene TRBJ2-7, with D unresolved. V gave up 4 bases and J gave up 0 bases, with 4 bases separating them. Germline V gene data show CDR1 as MDHEN and CDR2 as SYDVKM. This CDR3 is 12 amino acids long.

V is TRBV24-1 and J is TRBJ2-2; 7 bases are a match to TRBD1. With 4 bases clipped from V and 2 bases from J, the junction kept 12 bases outside the gene matches. The CDR3 contains 18 residues. Germline-derived CDR1 and CDR2 are KGHDR and SFDVKD. The CDR3 DNA follows: TGTGCCACCAGTGAGACAGGGCCATCCCTCGTAAACACCGGGGAGCTGTTTTTT. This codes for CATSETGPSLVNTGELFF.

The CDR3 bases are TGTGCCAGCAGCCAGGTGGGCCACTACGAGCAGTACTTC. Translated, it gives CASSQVGHYEQYF. This rearrangement joins TRBV7-9 to TRBJ2-7; D unclear. The germline V gene encodes CDR1 SEHNR and CDR2 FQNEAQ (reference sequence). CDR3 length equals 13 residues. V was pared by 5 bases and J by 3 bases, with 11 bases between.

The CDR3 DNA sequence: TGCAGCGCCGACCGGGACAGGACAGAGACCCAGTACTTC. It codes for CSADRDRTETQYF. The chain carries TRBV29-1 and TRBJ2-5; 8 nucleotides agree with TRBD1. The CDR3 covers 13 residues. Germline-derived CDR1 and CDR2 are SQVTM and ANQGSEA. V shed 7 bases, J shed 4 bases, and the junction held 8 bases outside the gene matches. The variable domain in full, completed from reference TRBV29-1 and TRBJ2-5, reads SAVISQKPSRDICQRGTSLTIQCQVDSQVTMMFWYRQQPGQSLTLIATANQGSEATYESGFVIDKFPISRPNLTFSTLTVSNMSPEDSSIYLCSADRDRTETQYFGPGTRLLVL.

A few counts support this clone. J is TRBJ1-1 and V is TRBV9; D gene uncertain. The V gene's germline CDR1 is SGDLS and CDR2 YYNGEE. The length of the CDR3 is 15 residues. Trimming cost V 0 bases and J 3 bases, with 12 bases left between them. Here the CDR3 reads CASSVVDRGYTEAFF. CDR3 DNA sequence: TGTGCCAGCAGCGTAGTTGATCGGGGATACACTGAAGCTTTCTTT.

V and J are TRBV19 and TRBJ2-1, with D perhaps matching TRBD2 (6 bases). This CDR3 is built from 14 residues. CDR1 and CDR2 (germline): LNHDA, SQIVND (reference sequence). V shed 4 bases and J shed 4 bases, with 11 bases lying between them. CDR3 amino acids: CASSNLGGYNEQFF. The CDR3 DNA sequence: TGTGCCAGTAGTAACCTGGGGGGTTACAATGAGCAGTTCTTC.

On this clone itself: The same CDR3 can be traced to other DNA sequences in this sample. This chain joins TRBV18 and TRBJ1-6; 9 nucleotides agree with TRBD1. J gave up 5 bases and V 5 bases, and 1 base lay outside the gene matches. Germline CDR1 reads KGHSH; CDR2 reads LQKENI. The CDR3 covers 14 residues. The CDR3 DNA follows: TGTGCCAGCTCAAGGGACAGGGATAATTCACCCCTCCACTTT. It codes for CASSRDRDNSPLHF.

V usage is TRBV7-3 and J usage is TRBJ1-2; 12 positions agree with TRBD1. The CDR3 is made up of 17 amino acids. J lost 4 bases, V lost 2 bases, and 8 bases had no gene match. CDR1 SGHTA and CDR2 FQGTGA come from the germline V gene. CDR3 amino acids: CASSLVGTGGAGYGYTF. The CDR3 coding sequence is TGTGCCAGCAGCTTAGTTGGGACAGGGGGCGCCGGCTATGGCTACACCTTC.

The chain couples TRBV18 to TRBJ2-1; no firm D call. Trimming shortened V by 7 bases and J by 4 bases, and 17 bases separated the two germline ends. The length of the CDR3 is 15 residues. Per the germline V gene, CDR1 is KGHSH and CDR2 is LQKENI. CDR3 residues: CASYLTELHYNEQFF. In nucleotides, the CDR3 is TGTGCCAGCTACCTTACGGAGTTGCATTACAATGAGCAGTTCTTC.

V and J are TRBV28 and TRBJ1-1, with 8 bases identical to TRBD1. Germline-derived CDR1 and CDR2 are MDHEN and SYDVKM. The CDR3 covers 15 residues. V lost 2 bases to trimming and J lost 7 bases; unmatched junction nucleotides: 9. The CDR3 loop reads CASSLAPAGTGEAFF. The CDR3 nucleotides read TGTGCCAGCAGTTTAGCCCCTGCCGGGACAGGTGAAGCTTTCTTT.

The genes are TRBV5-6 and TRBJ1-5; 10 bases agree with TRBD1. Germline CDR1 and CDR2: SGHDT and YYEEEE. CDR3 length: 17 amino acids. Trimming took 2 bases from V and 6 from J; bases not matched to a gene: 11. Here the CDR3 reads CASSFRDRGGYPQPQHF. As DNA, the CDR3 is TGTGCCAGCAGCTTCCGGGACAGGGGAGGTTACCCTCAGCCCCAGCATTTT.